Here is one TCR beta chain with its context. Its target is not known. These data originate in a study of cytomegalovirus exposure and HLA in healthy donors. It was with 60 Vbeta and 13 Jbeta primers that the PCR ran. The repertoire was sequenced with immunoSEQ multiplex PCR; TCRdb's copy has only in-frame clones and lacks some. The sample has more than 110,000 clones, roughly 80% seen once. Study-wide results and limits: With high specificity and sensitivity, the classifier reportedly diagnosed cytomegalovirus status. HLA alleles showed associations with about 15,000 TCR beta sequences in a later analysis, at a 0.05 false discovery rate.

Each of the donors was a healthy bone marrow donor. Although they were nominally healthy when sampled, donors likely had unrecorded immune exposures. This CDR3 is 17 amino acids long. The germline V gene encodes CDR1 MGHRA and CDR2 YSYEKL. The V and J ends lost 1 base and 0 bases respectively, with 15 bases between them. This clonotype originated in a woman in her forties or fifties in good health and CMV-seronegative. The source material was PBMCs. This chain links TRBV4-1 with TRBJ1-1, with a possible D match to TRBD1 (5 bases). The CDR3 bases are TGCGCCAGCAGCCAAGGTCGGGGCGGGGTTATGAACACTGAAGCTTTCTTT. Amino acids: CASSQGRGGVMNTEAFF.